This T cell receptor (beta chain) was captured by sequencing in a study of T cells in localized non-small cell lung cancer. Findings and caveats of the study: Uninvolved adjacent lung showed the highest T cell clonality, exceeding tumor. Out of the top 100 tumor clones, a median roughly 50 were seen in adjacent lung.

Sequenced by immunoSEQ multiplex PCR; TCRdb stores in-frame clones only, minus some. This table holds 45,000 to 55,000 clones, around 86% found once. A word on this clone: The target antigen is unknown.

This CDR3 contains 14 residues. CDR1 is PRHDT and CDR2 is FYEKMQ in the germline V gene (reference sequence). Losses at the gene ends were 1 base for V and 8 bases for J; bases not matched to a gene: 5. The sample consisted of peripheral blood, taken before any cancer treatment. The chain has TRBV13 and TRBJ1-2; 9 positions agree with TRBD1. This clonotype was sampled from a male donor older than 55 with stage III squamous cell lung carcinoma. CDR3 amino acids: CASSLAGQGWGYTF. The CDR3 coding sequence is TGTGCCAGCAGCTTAGCGGGACAGGGATGGGGCTACACCTTC. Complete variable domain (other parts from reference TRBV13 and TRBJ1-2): AAGVIQSPRHLIKEKRETATLKCYPIPRHDTVYWYQQGPGQDPQFLISFYEKMQSDKGSIPDRFSAQQFSDYHSELNMSSLELGDSALYFCASSLAGQGWGYTFGSGTRLTVV.